A selection of T cell receptor beta chains follows, all from one sample in a study of OX40 agonist ivuxolimab in advanced cancers. Repertoires were generated with immunoSEQ multiplex PCR, while TCRdb's copy carries only in-frame clones and drops some. The table records roughly 75,000 clones, about 93% of them present only once. The sample consisted of CD4+ or CD8+ T cells sorted from blood, taken in a trial of the OX40 agonist ivuxolimab. These receptors all stem from an adult with an advanced solid tumor such as melanoma, head and neck, liver or kidney cancer. Both conserved end residues are trimmed from each CDR3. Each record gives: CDR3 length, V gene, D gene, CDR3 protein. D genes are given only for firm matches.

>13|TRBV6-6|NA
ASSLGTEPQETQY
>13|TRBV6-6|NA
ASSYLGRLDYGYT
>12|TRBV19|TRBD1
ASSIGTGGYEQY
>13|TRBV27|TRBD1
ASSLSRGGATEAF
>11|TRBV6-6|NA
AVEEPAAYEQY
>11|TRBV5-8|NA
ASTSWTADEQF
>13|TRBV15|NA
ATSRDRGARQPQH
>11|TRBV18|NA
ASSPDSSYEQY
>10|TRBV7-2|NA
ASSLRKREQY
>11|TRBV5-4|NA
ASSPSLVSEQY
>13|TRBV19|NA
ASSIRGAMNTEAF
>12|TRBV6-5|NA
ASSPNGSGNTIY